These T cell receptor beta chains were read from a single sample in a study of neoadjuvant nivolumab and ipilimumab in lung cancer. Sequencing used immunoSEQ multiplex PCR; TCRdb keeps in-frame clones, though not all of them. The data contain fewer than 35,000 clones, around 80% of them seen just once; the ten biggest clones take up around 5.7%. The input for sequencing was peripheral blood, taken before neoadjuvant nivolumab, alone or with ipilimumab. The origin of the receptors is an adult with non-small cell lung cancer. Both conserved end residues are part of each CDR3. Fields, in order: V gene, J gene, CDR3 length, CDR3 protein.

TRBV10-3,TRBJ2-5,14,CAISESGLGETQYF
TRBV6-1,TRBJ1-1,11,CASSESSEAFF
TRBV6-1,TRBJ2-3,16,CASSARLAGGTDTQYF
TRBV7-2,TRBJ1-2,15,CASSVPGQGALGYTF
TRBV19,TRBJ1-1,13,CASGTGEDTEAFF
TRBV5-1,TRBJ2-1,14,CASSLRRGVDEQFF
TRBV27,TRBJ2-3,14,CASSRDRTTDTQYF
TRBV5-1,TRBJ2-3,16,CASSSGTSGGADTQYF
TRBV29-1,TRBJ1-1,13,CSYGSGGSTEAFF
TRBV15,TRBJ2-1,13,CATSRISYNEQFF
TRBV7-8,TRBJ2-2,13,CASSRGYTGELFF
TRBV4-2,TRBJ2-7,19,CASSQESASGATEFYEQYF
TRBV4-1,TRBJ2-7,17,CASSQVFGRRAGYEQYF
TRBV5-1,TRBJ1-1,17,CASSLTRSVSRGTEAFF
TRBV28,TRBJ2-5,13,CASSWTAQETQYF
TRBV28,TRBJ1-1,13,CASSFRRNTEAFF
TRBV18,TRBJ2-1,15,CASSPPLGDPPEQFF
TRBV5-1,TRBJ1-5,14,CASSPRGGNQPQHF
TRBV9,TRBJ1-1,14,CASSLDRVNTEAFF
TRBV5-3,TRBJ2-7,14,CASSMTGSGQEQYF
TRBV11-2,TRBJ2-7,16,CASSFISGTKSYEQYF
TRBV5-5,TRBJ1-3,16,CASTSSGSYSGNTIYF
TRBV5-6,TRBJ1-5,19,CASSLGPGTGSRSNQPQHF
TRBV5-5,TRBJ1-1,16,CASSLLLRGSNTEAFF
TRBV5-6,TRBJ2-7,14,CASSSGQGKYEQYF
TRBV7-9,TRBJ1-5,15,CASSLAGQGREPQHF
TRBV10-3,TRBJ1-2,14,CAISQGQENYGYTF
TRBV2,TRBJ2-1,14,CASTPNARRPGWFF
TRBV9,TRBJ1-2,14,CASSVGADGHGYTF
TRBV20-1,TRBJ2-1,11,CSAGTYNEQFF
TRBV5-1,TRBJ1-1,13,CASSSQSDTEAFF
TRBV6-6,TRBJ1-6,14,CASTRDRGNSPLHF
TRBV7-6,TRBJ2-2,17,CASSLAIPGTNTGELFF
TRBV9,TRBJ2-2,17,CASSVAASGVGTGELFF
TRBV9,TRBJ2-3,12,CASSVEVGTQYF
TRBV6-5,TRBJ2-1,11,CASSYGREQFF
TRBV5-4,TRBJ2-3,14,CASSLLAGADTQYF
TRBV2,TRBJ1-6,15,CASTWEGANNSPLHF
TRBV2,TRBJ2-3,14,CASSKYSSTDTQYF
TRBV5-8,TRBJ1-2,13,CASSLLNNYGYTF
TRBV7-3,TRBJ2-1,14,CASSPSTRQSEQFF
TRBV5-5,TRBJ2-1,15,CASSWGQASYNEQFF
TRBV27,TRBJ1-2,14,CASSLQYRKGGYTF
TRBV9,TRBJ2-5,14,CASSPTGGRETQYF
TRBV6-5,TRBJ1-2,13,CASFKGGGYGYTF
TRBV6-6,TRBJ1-5,13,CASSRGRNQPQHF
TRBV6-1,TRBJ2-3,15,CASSELGLSTDTQYF
TRBV5-1,TRBJ2-5,12,CASSGQGETQYF